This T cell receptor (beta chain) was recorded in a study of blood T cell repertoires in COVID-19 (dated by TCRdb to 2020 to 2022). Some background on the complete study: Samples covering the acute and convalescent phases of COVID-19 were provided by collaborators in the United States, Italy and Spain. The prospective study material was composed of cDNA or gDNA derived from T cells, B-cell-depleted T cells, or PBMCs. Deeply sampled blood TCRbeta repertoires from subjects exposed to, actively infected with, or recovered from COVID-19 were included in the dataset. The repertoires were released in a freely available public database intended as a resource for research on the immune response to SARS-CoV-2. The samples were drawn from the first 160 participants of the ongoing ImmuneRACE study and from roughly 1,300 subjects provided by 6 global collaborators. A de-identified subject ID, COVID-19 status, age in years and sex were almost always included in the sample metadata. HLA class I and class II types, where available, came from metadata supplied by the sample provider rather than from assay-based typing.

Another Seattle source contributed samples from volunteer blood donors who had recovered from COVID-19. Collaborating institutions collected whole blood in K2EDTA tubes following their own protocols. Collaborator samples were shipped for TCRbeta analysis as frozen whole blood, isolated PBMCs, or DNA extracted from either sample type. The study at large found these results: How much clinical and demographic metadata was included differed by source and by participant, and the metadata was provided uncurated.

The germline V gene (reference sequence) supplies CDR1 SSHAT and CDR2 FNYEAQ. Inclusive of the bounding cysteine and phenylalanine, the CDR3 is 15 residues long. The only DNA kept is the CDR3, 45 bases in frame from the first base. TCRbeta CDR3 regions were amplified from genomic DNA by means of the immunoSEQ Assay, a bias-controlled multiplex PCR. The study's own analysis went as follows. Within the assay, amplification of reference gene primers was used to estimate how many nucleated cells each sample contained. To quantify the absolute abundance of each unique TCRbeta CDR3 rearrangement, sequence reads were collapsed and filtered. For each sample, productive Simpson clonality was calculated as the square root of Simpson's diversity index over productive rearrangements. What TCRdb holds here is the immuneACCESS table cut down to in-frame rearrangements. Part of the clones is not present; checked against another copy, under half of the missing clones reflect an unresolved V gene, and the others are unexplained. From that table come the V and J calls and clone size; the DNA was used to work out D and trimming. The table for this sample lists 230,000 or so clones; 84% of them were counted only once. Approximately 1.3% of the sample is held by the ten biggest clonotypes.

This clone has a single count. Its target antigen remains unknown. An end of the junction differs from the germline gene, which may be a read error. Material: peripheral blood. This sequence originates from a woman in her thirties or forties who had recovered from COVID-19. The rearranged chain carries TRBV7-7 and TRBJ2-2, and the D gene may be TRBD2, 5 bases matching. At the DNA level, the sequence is TGTGCTAGCAGCTTATTAGAGGGGAACACCGGGGAGCTGTTTTTT. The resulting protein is CASSLLEGNTGELFF.